These T cell receptor beta chains were read from a single sample in a study of T cells in Graves' hyperthyroidism and ophthalmopathy. Each CDR3 protein gets one entry after TCRdb re-called the multiplex PCR reads with MiXCR. The data show hundreds of thousands of distinct CDR3 sequences, about 45% seen once. Sequencing used peripheral blood or thyroid tissue (not recorded which). The receptors shown here come from an adult man with Graves' disease, either hyperthyroidism or ophthalmopathy (not recorded which). CDR3s include the opening cysteine and the closing phenylalanine or tryptophan. A D gene is named only where the DNA matches it firmly. Size is stated for part of the rows, as once, few or many counts, or as a class when the clone is expanded.

v_call	clone_size	j_call	d_call	cdr3_nt	cdr3_aa
TRBV5-4	.	TRBJ1-2	TRBD1	TGTGCCAGCAGCTTGGACAGGGGGCAAGTTGGCTACACCTTC	CASSLDRGQVGYTF
TRBV5-1	.	TRBJ1-2	.	TGCGCCAGCAGCTTGGCCGACTACTATGGCTACACCTTC	CASSLADYYGYTF
TRBV11-1	.	TRBJ1-6	.	TGTGCCAGCAGCTCGCACGACCTACAGGGCTCGGGTTCACCCCTCCACTTT	CASSSHDLQGSGSPLHF
TRBV7-3	.	TRBJ2-5	.	TGTGCCAGCAGCCAAGCCGGGACAAGCGAGGAGACCCAGTACTTC	CASSQAGTSEETQYF
TRBV5-4	.	TRBJ1-2	TRBD1	TGTGCCAGCAGCGTGGACAGGGATAACTCTGGCTACACCTTC	CASSVDRDNSGYTF
TRBV9	.	TRBJ1-6	TRBD1	TGTGCCAGCAGCCATCGACAGGGTGGAAGTTCACCCCTCCACTTT	CASSHRQGGSSPLHF
TRBV25-1	many	TRBJ1-1	TRBD1	TGTGCCAGCAGAGGACAGGGTAAAGCTTTCTTT	CASRGQGKAFF
TRBV10-3	.	TRBJ1-4	.	TGTGCCATCAGGGGACGGAGTAATGAAAAACTGTTTTTT	CAIRGRSNEKLFF
TRBV20-1	few	TRBJ1-4	.	TGCAGTGCTCTAAGACCCCCCGAAAAACTGTTTTTT	CSALRPPEKLFF
TRBV20-1	.	TRBJ2-7	TRBD1	TGCAGTGCTACCCCCGACAGGGGCTCCTACGAGCAGTACTTC	CSATPDRGSYEQYF
TRBV12-3/TRBV12-4	few	TRBJ1-4	.	TGTGCCAGCAGCCTGGTGGGGGGTAAACTGTTTTTT	CASSLVGGKLFF
TRBV10-1	.	TRBJ2-2	.	TGCGCCAGCAGTGAGTCAGGGGCCGGGGAGCTGTTTTTT	CASSESGAGELFF
TRBV7-9	.	TRBJ1-2	.	TGTGCCAGCAGCGGGGCAGGGATGGGTGGCTACACCTTC	CASSGAGMGGYTF
TRBV5-1	.	TRBJ2-2	TRBD1	TGCGCCAGCAGCTTGGCACAGGGGGCGAGCACCGGGGAGCTGTTTTTT	CASSLAQGASTGELFF
TRBV29-1	.	TRBJ2-7	.	TGCAGCGTTGCCCTATCGGATGTGCAGTACTTC	CSVALSDVQYF
TRBV5-1	.	TRBJ1-4	.	TGCGCCAGCAGCTTCGGTACACAGGTTGAGAAACTGTTTTTT	CASSFGTQVEKLFF
TRBV19	few	TRBJ1-6	.	TGTGCCAGTAGTATATGGAAACCTAATTCACCCCTCCACTTT	CASSIWKPNSPLHF
TRBV2	many	TRBJ1-2	.	TGTGCCAGCAGTGATTCGGGGCGAGACTATGGCTACACCTTC	CASSDSGRDYGYTF
TRBV24-1	.	TRBJ1-2	TRBD1	TGTGCCACCAGTGATAGGACAGGGACAATAGGTGATGGCTACACCTTC	CATSDRTGTIGDGYTF
TRBV7-2	.	TRBJ2-7	.	TGTGCCAGCAGAAATATAGGGATAACCTACGAGCAGTACTTC	CASRNIGITYEQYF
TRBV20-1	few	TRBJ2-7	TRBD1	TGCAGCGTGGGACAGGGGGGCGAGCAGTACTTC	CSVGQGGEQYF
TRBV5-1	.	TRBJ1-3	.	TGCGCCAGCAGCCACTCTCAGGGAACAATTTCGTCTGGAAACACCATATATTTT	CASSHSQGTISSGNTIYF
TRBV7-6	.	TRBJ1-4	.	TGTGCCAGCAGAAGAGGTAGAGGGGAAAAACTGTTTTTT	CASRRGRGEKLFF
TRBV5-5	.	TRBJ1-1	TRBD1	TGTGCCAGCAGCTTGCGCGGGACAGGGTATACTGAAGCTTTCTTT	CASSLRGTGYTEAFF
TRBV29-1	many	TRBJ1-2	.	TGCAGCGTTGTAGGTGACACAGCTAACTATGGCTACACCTTC	CSVVGDTANYGYTF
TRBV7-9	many	TRBJ1-2	.	TGTGCCAGCAGCTTTGATGCGGGGACGGGAGATGGCTACACCTTC	CASSFDAGTGDGYTF
TRBV3-1	few	TRBJ1-4	.	TGTGCCAGCAGCCAAGGACCTTTAGGGGGAAAACTGTTTTTT	CASSQGPLGGKLFF
TRBV12-3/TRBV12-4	many	TRBJ1-6	.	TGTGCCAGCAGTCAGAGAAATTCACCCCTCCACTTT	CASSQRNSPLHF
TRBV19	few	TRBJ1-1	.	TGTGCCAGTAGTATCGGCAGAGGGCCGACCACTGAAGCTTTCTTT	CASSIGRGPTTEAFF
TRBV7-9	many	TRBJ1-3	.	TGTGCCAGCAGGACAGGCAAGGCTGGAAACACCATATATTTT	CASRTGKAGNTIYF
TRBV29-1	many	TRBJ1-5	TRBD1	TGCAGCGTTGTCGGGCAGGGGGATCAGCCCCAGCATTTT	CSVVGQGDQPQHF
TRBV7-9	many	TRBJ2-5	TRBD2	TGTGCCAGCAGCCACAATAGCGGGGGAGAGACCCAGTACTTC	CASSHNSGGETQYF
TRBV7-8	many	TRBJ2-7	.	TGTGCCAGCAGCCCCGGGGGATCCGAGCAGTACTTC	CASSPGGSEQYF
TRBV29-1	many	TRBJ1-1	.	TGCAGCGTTAAAGATTGGGTTCCGAACACTGAAGCTTTCTTT	CSVKDWVPNTEAFF
TRBV11-2	.	TRBJ1-1	.	TGTGCCAGCAGCTTATCCCGGGGCGAGTCTTTCTTT	CASSLSRGESFF
TRBV7-2	.	TRBJ1-2	.	TGTGCCAGCAGCTCAGCCCGGGGGGCTAACTATGGCTACATCTTC	CASSSARGANYGYIF
TRBV24-1	.	TRBJ1-2	.	TGTGCCACCAGTGATCCCTCTGACAACTATGGCTACACCTTC	CATSDPSDNYGYTF
TRBV7-9	few	TRBJ1-2	.	TGTGCCAGCGTACAAGATCCGACAGGAGAGAATGGCTACACCTTC	CASVQDPTGENGYTF
TRBV19	many	TRBJ1-3	.	TGTGCCAGTAGTCGACCCGGGACACGCTCTGGAAACACCATATATTTT	CASSRPGTRSGNTIYF
TRBV2	many	TRBJ1-6	.	TGTGCCAGCACTGCACAGGGTAGTTCACCCCTCCACTTT	CASTAQGSSPLHF
TRBV2	many	TRBJ1-5	TRBD1	TGTGCCAGTAGGACAGGGGCCCAGCCCCAGCATTTT	CASRTGAQPQHF
TRBV7-8	few	TRBJ1-2	.	TGTGCCAGCAGCTTAAAGGGGGAGCTAGGCTACACCTTC	CASSLKGELGYTF
TRBV15	.	TRBJ1-6	TRBD1	TGTGCCACCAGCACAGACAGGGGGATGCTCATCGATTCACCCCTCCACTTT	CATSTDRGMLIDSPLHF
TRBV28	.	TRBJ1-2	.	TGTGCCAGCAGTTTATCGAGGGATGGCTACACCTTC	CASSLSRDGYTF
TRBV10-3	few	TRBJ1-6	.	TGTGCCATCAGTGACGATACGGGGGGAAGAACCCTCCACTTT	CAISDDTGGRTLHF
TRBV20-1	.	TRBJ2-7	TRBD2	TGCAGTGCTATCCGCAGGGGACTAGGAGACGAGCAGTACTTC	CSAIRRGLGDEQYF
TRBV7-2	.	TRBJ2-7	.	TGTGCCAGCAACGCAAGGCGAGCCGGCGGCGAGCAGTACTTC	CASNARRAGGEQYF
TRBV29-1	.	TRBJ1-1	TRBD1	TGCAGCGTTGGACAGGGCTACACTGAAGCTTTCTTT	CSVGQGYTEAFF
TRBV12-3/TRBV12-4	once	TRBJ1-1	.	TGTGCCAGCAGATGGTCCGGGACTGAAGCTTTCTTT	CASRWSGTEAFF
TRBV3-1	.	TRBJ1-1	.	TGTGCCAGCAGCCCGGCCATCTCGGGGGTCGGGACTGAAGCTTTCTTT	CASSPAISGVGTEAFF
TRBV10-3	many	TRBJ1-1	.	TGTGCCATCAGGGACAGTTTGAACACTGAAGCTTTCTTT	CAIRDSLNTEAFF
TRBV10-3	few	TRBJ1-1	TRBD1	TGTGCCATCAGTGAGGGAAACAGGGGTGGGAACACTGAAGCTTTCTTT	CAISEGNRGGNTEAFF
TRBV24-1	many	TRBJ2-7	TRBD2	TGTGCCACCAGTGATGCCGGGACTAGCGGGACCTCCTACGAGCAGTACTTC	CATSDAGTSGTSYEQYF
TRBV7-2	many	TRBJ1-6	.	TGTGCCAGCAGCTTAGAGCCAGGGAATTCACCCCTCCACTTT	CASSLEPGNSPLHF
TRBV20-1	.	TRBJ1-3	.	TGCAGTGCCAGCAGCTTAGGCTCGGGCCTACTCTCTGGAAACACCATATATTTT	CSASSLGSGLLSGNTIYF
TRBV29-1	many	TRBJ2-5	TRBD1	TGCAGCGAGCGGACAGGGCGGGTTGCCCCCCAGTACTTC	CSERTGRVAPQYF
TRBV2	many	TRBJ2-7	TRBD1	TGTGCCAGCAGTGAACCGACAGGGCTTCCCTACGAGCAGTACTTC	CASSEPTGLPYEQYF
TRBV2	few	TRBJ1-5	TRBD1	TGTGCCAGCAGGGGGGACAGGGGGAAAGTTTACCAGCCCCAGCATTTT	CASRGDRGKVYQPQHF
TRBV7-9	.	TRBJ1-1	.	TGTGCCAGCAGCTTAGTTGCAGGGCGGCTCGGTGAAGCTTTCTTT	CASSLVAGRLGEAFF
TRBV6-5	many	TRBJ1-6	.	TGTGCCAGCAGTGAAAGAGGTTCACCCCTCCACTTT	CASSERGSPLHF